These 3 T cell receptor beta chains were sequenced from one sample in a study of CD8+CD57+ T cells in acquired aplastic anemia. CDR3 and TCR beta VDJ profiling relied on a genomic DNA template. TCRdb redid the calling of the reads with MiXCR, one entry per CDR3 protein. This sample has about 190,000 distinct CDR3 sequences, with 64% found just once. Sequences were obtained from sorted CD4+, CD8+, or CD8+CD57+ T cells (not recorded which) from PBMCs. These receptor sequences come from a human donor with severe aplastic anemia or a healthy control (not recorded which).

The sample holds one count of this clonotype. The rearrangement uses TRBV20-1 and TRBJ2-5; the D gene could be TRBD1 or TRBD2 (6 bases each). V was clipped by 5 bases and J by 2 bases, with 12 bases between them. The CDR3 covers 13 residues. Germline lookup yields CDR1 DFQATT and CDR2 SNEGSKA (reference sequence). Written as DNA, the CDR3 is TGCAGTGCTGCGGGACACCAACAAGAGACCCAGTACTTC. Its translation: CSAAGHQQETQYF.

The J gene is TRBJ1-6, the V gene TRBV7-9, with D hard to call. This CDR3 contains 12 residues. V was cut by 2 bases and J by 9 bases, with 5 bases left in between. Germline V CDR1 and CDR2: SEHNR, FQNEAQ (reference sequence). CDR3 residues: CASSLSTSPLHF. The CDR3 DNA reads as TGTGCCAGCAGCTTATCAACTTCACCCCTCCACTTT.

This clonotype was detected only once. The chain has TRBV7-8 and TRBJ2-7, with D unclear. Trimming left V 2 bases short and J 3 bases short, with 11 bases between. This CDR3 spans 14 amino acids. From germline, CDR1 is SGHVS and CDR2 FQNEAQ. The CDR3 protein is CASSLHTSDYEQYF. The CDR3, as DNA: TGTGCCAGCAGCTTACATACGTCTGACTACGAGCAGTACTTC.